The 9 T cell receptor beta chains below were found in one sample sequenced in a study of cytomegalovirus exposure and HLA in healthy donors. PCR amplification relied on 60 Vbeta primers (plus 13 Jbeta primers). The assay was immunoSEQ multiplex PCR, and TCRdb's table has in-frame clones only and misses some. Reported are roughly 190,000 clones; the ten largest clones contain about 6.5%. Sequenced input: PBMCs. The source of these receptors is a man under 40 in good health and CMV-seronegative.

The rearrangement joins TRBV10-3 to TRBJ2-1; possible D gene TRBD2, 6 bases. Germline V gene sequence: CDR1 ENHRY, CDR2 SYGVKD. V was trimmed by 6 bases and J by 6 bases, leaving 15 bases between them. CDR3 size: 14 residues. CDR3 sequence: CAISDPGLLNEQFF. The CDR3 DNA reads as TGTGCCATCAGCGATCCGGGACTTCTCAATGAGCAGTTCTTC.

V and J are TRBV14 and TRBJ2-5; the D gene is possibly TRBD2 (5 bases). This CDR3 has 14 residues. CDR1 and CDR2 (germline): SGHDN, FVKESK. V gave up 1 base and J gave up 4 bases, with 10 bases separating them. DNA for the CDR3: TGTGCCAGCAGCCAAGTAATTCGGGGAGAGACCCAGTACTTC. It encodes CASSQVIRGETQYF.

The rearrangement joins TRBV2 to TRBJ1-5; D remains ambiguous. The CDR3 spans 15 residues. Looked up from germline, CDR1 is SNHLY and CDR2 is FYNNEI. Deletions cut 3 bases from V and 5 bases from J, with 14 bases between. The CDR3 reads CASSDSQKGDQPQHF. The CDR3 DNA reads as TGTGCCAGCAGTGACTCCCAGAAGGGAGATCAGCCCCAGCATTTT.

The chain carries TRBV27 and TRBJ2-7, with D possibly TRBD2 on 6 matching bases. The ends were cut back, 3 bases at V and 0 bases at J, with 12 bases in the middle. Germline V gives CDR1 MNHEY, CDR2 SMNVEV (reference sequence). The CDR3 extends over 15 amino acids. The CDR3 DNA reads as TGTGCCAGCAGTTTCCGTCGGGAGTCCTCCTACGAGCAGTACTTC. Its protein product is CASSFRRESSYEQYF.

The chain has TRBV28 and TRBJ2-1, with TRBD1 matching 8 bases. The junction had 8 bases not matched to a gene; V was cut back by 10 bases and J by 6 bases. The CDR3 covers 13 residues. CDR1 and CDR2 from the germline V gene are MDHEN and SYDVKM. The CDR3 spells CATRRQGSNEQFF. The CDR3, as DNA: TGTGCCACCAGGAGACAGGGGTCCAATGAGCAGTTCTTC.

The J gene is TRBJ1-1, the V gene TRBV11-3; D call uncertain. CDR3 length: 13 residues. Trimming took off 0 bases at V and 8 bases at J, with 10 bases between the two ends. CDR1 and CDR2 from the germline V gene are SGHNT and YENEEA. The CDR3: CASSLERRREAFF. In nucleotides, the CDR3 is TGTGCCAGCAGCTTAGAGCGGAGGCGGGAAGCTTTCTTT.

The chain combines TRBV7-2 with TRBJ2-7, with 8 bases fitting TRBD1. V lost 5 bases to trimming and J lost 3 bases; unmatched junction nucleotides: 9. Germline V CDR1 and CDR2: SGHTA, FQGNSA. The CDR3 loop spans 15 amino acids. The CDR3 reads CASSPGQGNIYEQYF. CDR3 nucleotide sequence: TGTGCCAGCAGCCCTGGACAGGGTAACATCTACGAGCAGTACTTC.

The V call is TRBV5-5, the J call TRBJ1-3; D remains ambiguous. There are 16 residues in the CDR3. V lost 4 bases, J lost 0 bases, and 14 bases lay in between. Germline CDR1 SGHKS, CDR2 YYEKEE (reference sequence). This chain's CDR3 is CASSPLPRSSGNTIYF. The DNA for the CDR3 is TGTGCCAGCAGCCCGCTTCCGAGGAGCTCTGGAAACACCATATATTTT.

This rearrangement joins TRBV4-1 to TRBJ1-4, with 7 bases identical to TRBD1. Germline V CDR1 and CDR2: MGHRA, YSYEKL. The V gene end was trimmed by 5 bases and the J gene end by 5 bases; junction bases not matched to a gene: 8. This CDR3 is built from 15 residues. The CDR3 bases are TGCGCCAGCAGCATGCGGGACAGCGAGAATGAAAAACTGTTTTTT. Encoded protein: CASSMRDSENEKLFF.